This entry is about one TCR beta chain. As yet, its antigen is unknown. One end of the junction varies from germline; a read error may be responsible. The data were taken from a study of early T cells in non-severe SARS-CoV-2 infection. Study-wide context: The study sequenced bulk RNA from unsorted whole blood, with chains unpaired.

General observations from the study: Using VDJdb, the matching emphasized anti-spike CD8 responses while missing private and CD4 specificities.

Germline V gives CDR1 MDHEN, CDR2 SYDVKM. The CDR3 is made up of 18 amino acids. In the library, individual cDNA molecules carried attached unique molecular identifiers. Each CDR3 protein gets one entry after TCRdb re-called the 5' RACE reads with MiXCR. Of 30,000 to 40,000 distinct CDR3 sequences listed, almost 5.5% are singletons. This chain joins TRBV28 and TRBJ1-6; TRBD1 is a possible D gene (5 bases). The TCR sequence derives from an adult who was a healthcare worker with PCR-confirmed SARS-CoV-2 infection or an uninfected control (not recorded which). The sequencing here drew on whole blood, taken at baseline. CDR3 protein: CASSLPAQGISYTSPLHF. The CDR3 nucleotides read TGTGCCAGCAGTTTACCCGCCCAGGGCATCTCCTATACTTCACCCCTCCACTTT.